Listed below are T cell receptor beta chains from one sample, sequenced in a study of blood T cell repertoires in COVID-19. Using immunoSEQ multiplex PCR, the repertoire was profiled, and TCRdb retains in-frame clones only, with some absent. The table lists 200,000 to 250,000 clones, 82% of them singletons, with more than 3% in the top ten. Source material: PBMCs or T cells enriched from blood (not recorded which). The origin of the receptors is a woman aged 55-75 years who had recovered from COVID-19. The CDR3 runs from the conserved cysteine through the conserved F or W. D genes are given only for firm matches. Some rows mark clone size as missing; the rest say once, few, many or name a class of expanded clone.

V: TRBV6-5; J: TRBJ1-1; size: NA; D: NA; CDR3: CASSYSGAGYTEAFF; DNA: TGTGCCAGCAGTTACTCAGGGGCAGGGTACACTGAAGCTTTCTTT
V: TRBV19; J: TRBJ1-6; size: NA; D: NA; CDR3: CASKLAGNNSPLHF; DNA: TGTGCCAGTAAACTTGCGGGGAACAATTCACCCCTCCACTTT
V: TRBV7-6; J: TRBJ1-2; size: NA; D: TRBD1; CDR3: CASSLAGQELNGYTF; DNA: TGTGCCAGCAGCTTAGCGGGACAGGAGCTCAACGGCTACACCTTC
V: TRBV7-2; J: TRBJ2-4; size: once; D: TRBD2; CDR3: CASSPTRTSGRAAKNIQYF; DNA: TGTGCCAGCAGCCCCACCCGGACTAGCGGGAGAGCAGCCAAAAACATTCAGTACTTC
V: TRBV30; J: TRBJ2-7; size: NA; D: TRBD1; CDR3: CAWSHRGSYEQYF; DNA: TGTGCCTGGAGTCACAGGGGTAGCTACGAGCAGTACTTC
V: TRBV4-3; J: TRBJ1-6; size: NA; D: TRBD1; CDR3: CASSQDPGQGAVFNSPLHF; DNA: TGCGCCAGCAGCCAGGACCCGGGACAGGGGGCCGTGTTCAATTCACCCCTCCACTTT
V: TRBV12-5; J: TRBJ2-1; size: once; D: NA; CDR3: CASGLVLSLGDNEQFF; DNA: TGTGCTAGTGGTTTGGTACTATCGCTGGGAGACAATGAGCAGTTCTTC
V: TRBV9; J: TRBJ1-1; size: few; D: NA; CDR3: CASSGQRNTEAFF; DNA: TGTGCCAGCAGCGGACAGCGGAACACTGAAGCTTTCTTT
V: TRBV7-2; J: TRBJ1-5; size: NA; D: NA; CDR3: CASSLFTVNQPQHF; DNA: TGTGCCAGCAGCTTATTTACAGTCAATCAGCCCCAGCATTTT
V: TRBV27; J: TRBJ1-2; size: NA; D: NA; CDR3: CASRLRGDGVGYTF; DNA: TGTGCCAGCAGGTTACGGGGAGATGGGGTCGGCTACACCTTC
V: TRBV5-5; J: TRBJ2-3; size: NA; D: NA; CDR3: CASSALRSRDEDTQYF; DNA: TGTGCCAGCAGCGCCCTTCGGAGCAGGGATGAAGATACGCAGTATTTT
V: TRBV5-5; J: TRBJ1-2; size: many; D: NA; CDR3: CASSLDISGNYGYTF; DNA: TGTGCCAGCAGCTTGGATATCTCAGGGAACTATGGCTACACCTTC
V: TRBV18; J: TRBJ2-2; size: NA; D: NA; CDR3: CASSPIADLRTGELFF; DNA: TGTGCCAGCTCACCAATCGCAGACTTACGAACCGGGGAGCTGTTTTTT
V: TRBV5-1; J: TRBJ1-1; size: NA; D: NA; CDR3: CASGQSQNTEAFF; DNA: TGCGCCAGTGGACAGAGCCAAAACACTGAAGCTTTCTTT
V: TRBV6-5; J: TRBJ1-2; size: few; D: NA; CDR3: CASSYSPGYGYTF; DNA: TGTGCCAGCAGTTACTCCCCCGGCTATGGCTACACCTTC
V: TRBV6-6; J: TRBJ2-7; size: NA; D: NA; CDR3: CASSQIFRGTDLSYEQYF; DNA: TGTGCCAGCAGTCAAATTTTCCGGGGGACAGACCTATCCTACGAGCAGTACTTC
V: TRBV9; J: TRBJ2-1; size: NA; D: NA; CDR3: CASSAFTQGYEQFF; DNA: TGTGCCAGCAGCGCCTTCACCCAGGGATACGAGCAGTTCTTC
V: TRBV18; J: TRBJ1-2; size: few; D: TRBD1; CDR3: CASSSGQGVTNYGYTF; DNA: TGTGCCAGCTCATCGGGACAGGGTGTTACTAACTATGGCTACACCTTC
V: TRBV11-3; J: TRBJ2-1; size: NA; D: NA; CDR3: CASSLEQGRGEQFF; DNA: TGTGCCAGCAGCTTAGAACAGGGGCGGGGTGAGCAGTTCTTC
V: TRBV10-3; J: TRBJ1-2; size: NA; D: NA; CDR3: CAITGDVLYGYTF; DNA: TGTGCCATCACAGGGGACGTGTTGTATGGCTACACCTTC
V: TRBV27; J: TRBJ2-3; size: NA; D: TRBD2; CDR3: CASSLGGTSGRTDTQYF; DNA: TGTGCCAGCAGTTTAGGGGGGACTAGCGGACGCACAGATACGCAGTATTTT
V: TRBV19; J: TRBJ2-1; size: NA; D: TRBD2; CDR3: CASSRPGTSGGVTYNEQFF; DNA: TGTGCCAGTAGTAGGCCCGGGACTAGCGGGGGGGTAACCTACAATGAGCAGTTCTTC
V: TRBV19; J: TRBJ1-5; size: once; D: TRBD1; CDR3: CASISGTGGNQPQHF; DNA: TGTGCCAGTATCTCCGGGACAGGGGGGAATCAGCCCCAGCATTTT
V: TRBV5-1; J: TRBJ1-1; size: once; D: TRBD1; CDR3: CASSSTGTVRNTEAFF; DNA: TGCGCCAGCAGCTCTACCGGGACAGTTAGGAACACTGAAGCTTTCTTT
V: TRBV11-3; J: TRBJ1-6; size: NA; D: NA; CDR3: CASSLGQKDSPLHF; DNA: TGTGCCAGCAGCCTTGGACAGAAAGATTCACCCCTCCACTTT
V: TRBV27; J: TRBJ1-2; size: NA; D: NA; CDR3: CASSSRPDIGSYGYTF; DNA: TGTGCCAGCAGTTCCCGTCCGGACATCGGCTCCTATGGCTACACCTTC
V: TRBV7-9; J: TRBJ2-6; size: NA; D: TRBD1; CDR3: CASSLGTGLFLGANVLTF; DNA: TGTGCCAGCAGCTTAGGGACAGGGTTATTCTTGGGGGCCAACGTCCTGACTTTC